This T cell receptor (beta chain) came from a study of pediatric ulcerative colitis. Study-wide points: Rectal repertoires separated controls, mild-moderate and acute severe colitis. Blood-rectal clonal overlap within each person was significantly higher in ulcerative colitis patients than controls.

Trimming took off 3 bases at V and 1 base at J, with 16 bases between the two ends. Germline V gene sequence: CDR1 SGHDT, CDR2 YYEEEE. The CDR3 loop spans 16 amino acids. Concerning this clone: Antigen: not known.

This table comes from immunoSEQ multiplex PCR, and its TCRdb copy is limited to in-frame clones, with some not included. The sample includes 65,000 or so clones, roughly nine tenths of them seen just once. The sample was blood. The receptor was derived from a boy aged 5-17 years with severe ulcerative colitis. The J gene is TRBJ1-2, the V gene TRBV5-6; D is uncertain. In DNA form, the CDR3 reads TGTGCCAGCAGCTCCGTACCGGGGATGGGTAACTATGGCTACACCTTC. This sequence encodes CASSSVPGMGNYGYTF.